This T cell receptor (beta chain) was sequenced for a study of CD8+ T cells in alopecia areata. This clone was found a few times. The sample's treatment: oral pan-JAK inhibitor, 5-10 mg twice daily. cDNA reverse transcribed from extracted RNA served as the sequencing template. TCRdb's table, derived via immunoSEQ multiplex PCR, lists solely in-frame clones and lacks some. The repertoire includes some 170,000 clones, 58% of them detected once, and 16% sits in the top ten. The V end was cut by 0 bases, the J end by 7 bases, with 5 bases between. The CDR3 spans 12 residues. CDR1 is SGHDT, CDR2 YYEEEE, per germline.

Sequences were derived from CD4+ T cells sorted from blood, sampled at approximately week 55, from a patient treated with tofacitinib. This receptor was taken from a human donor with alopecia areata. V gene TRBV5-6 combines with J gene TRBJ2-1; D gene uncertain. CDR3 in DNA: TGTGCCAGCAGCTTGGCTATGAATGAGCAGTTCTTC. The encoded protein is CASSLAMNEQFF.